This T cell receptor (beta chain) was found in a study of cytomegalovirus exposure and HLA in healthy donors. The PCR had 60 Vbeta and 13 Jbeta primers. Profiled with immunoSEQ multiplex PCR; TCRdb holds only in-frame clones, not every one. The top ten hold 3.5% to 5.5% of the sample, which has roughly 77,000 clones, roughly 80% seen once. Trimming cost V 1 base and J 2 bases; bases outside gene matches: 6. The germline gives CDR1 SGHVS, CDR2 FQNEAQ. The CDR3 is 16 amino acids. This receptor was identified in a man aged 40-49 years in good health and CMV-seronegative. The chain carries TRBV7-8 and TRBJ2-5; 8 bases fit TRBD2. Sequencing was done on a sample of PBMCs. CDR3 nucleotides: TGTGCCAGCAGCTTAGTAGTAGCGGGACTTCAAGAGACCCAGTACTTC. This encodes CASSLVVAGLQETQYF.